The TCR beta chain described here comes from a study of blood T cell repertoires in COVID-19. On the study more broadly: Sites in the United States, Italy and Spain provided acute and convalescent COVID-19 samples. The cDNA or gDNA used as material had been derived from T cells, B-cell-depleted T cells, or PBMCs.

In the source study's methods: Reference gene primer amplification gave estimated nucleated cell counts. Sequencing was performed with immunoSEQ multiplex PCR; in TCRdb, only in-frame clones are kept and a portion is missing. V and J calls and clone size are copied from that table; D and trimming were computed from the DNA. The table lists 100,000 to 120,000 clones, almost 80% of them singletons. This CDR3 contains 15 residues. The germline gives CDR1 SNHLY, CDR2 FYNNEI. Trimming at V came to 7 bases and at J to 1 base, leaving 9 bases not matched to a gene. This clonotype was obtained from a woman of 80 years or more with active or convalescent COVID-19. Sequenced material: peripheral blood. The chain combines TRBV2 with TRBJ2-7; 8 positions match TRBD1. The CDR3 DNA follows: TGTGCCAGCATTGTCAGACAGGGGAAATCCTACGAGCAGTACTTC. Its translation is CASIVRQGKSYEQYF. Filled out from reference TRBV2 and TRBJ2-7, the complete variable domain reads EPEVTQTPSHQVTQMGQEVILRCVPISNHLYFYWYRQILGQKVEFLVSFYNNEISEKSEIFDDQFSVERPDGSNFTLKIRSTKLEDSAMYFCASIVRQGKSYEQYFGPGTRLTVT.